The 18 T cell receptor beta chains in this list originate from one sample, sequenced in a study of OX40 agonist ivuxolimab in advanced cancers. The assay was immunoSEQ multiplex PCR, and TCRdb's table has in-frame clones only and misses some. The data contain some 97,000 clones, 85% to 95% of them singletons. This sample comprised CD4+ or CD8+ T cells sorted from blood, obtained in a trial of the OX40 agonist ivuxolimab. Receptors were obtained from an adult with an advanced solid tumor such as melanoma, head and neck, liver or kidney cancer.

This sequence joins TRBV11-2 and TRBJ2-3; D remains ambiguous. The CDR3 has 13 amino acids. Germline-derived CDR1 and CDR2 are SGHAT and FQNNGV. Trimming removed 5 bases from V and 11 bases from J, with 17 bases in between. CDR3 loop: CASSTEEASKQYF. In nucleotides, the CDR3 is TGTGCCAGCAGCACGGAAGAGGCTAGTAAGCAGTATTTT. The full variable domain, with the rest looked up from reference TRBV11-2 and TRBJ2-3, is EAGVAQSPRYKIIEKRQSVAFWCNPISGHATLYWYQQILGQGPKLLIQFQNNGVVDDSQLPKDRFSAERLKGVDSTLKIQPAKLEDSAVYLCASSTEEASKQYFGPGTRLTVL.

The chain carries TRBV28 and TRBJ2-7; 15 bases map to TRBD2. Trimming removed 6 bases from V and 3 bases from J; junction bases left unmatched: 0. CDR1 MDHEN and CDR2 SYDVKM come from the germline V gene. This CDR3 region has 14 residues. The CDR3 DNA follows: TGTGCCAGCAGGGGACTAGCGGGAGGCTACGAGCAGTACTTC. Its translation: CASRGLAGGYEQYF.

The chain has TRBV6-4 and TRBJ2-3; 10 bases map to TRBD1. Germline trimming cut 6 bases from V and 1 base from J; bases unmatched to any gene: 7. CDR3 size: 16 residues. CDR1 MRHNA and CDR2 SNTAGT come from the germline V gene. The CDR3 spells CASSPRTGGGTDTQYF. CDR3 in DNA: TGTGCCAGCAGCCCCAGGACAGGGGGTGGCACAGATACGCAGTATTTT.

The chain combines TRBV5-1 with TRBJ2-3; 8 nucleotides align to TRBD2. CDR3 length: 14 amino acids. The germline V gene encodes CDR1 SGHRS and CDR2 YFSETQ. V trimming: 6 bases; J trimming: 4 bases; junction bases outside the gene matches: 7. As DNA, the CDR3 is TGCGCCAGCAAACAGCGGGAGCTGGCAGATACGCAGTATTTT. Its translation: CASKQRELADTQYF.

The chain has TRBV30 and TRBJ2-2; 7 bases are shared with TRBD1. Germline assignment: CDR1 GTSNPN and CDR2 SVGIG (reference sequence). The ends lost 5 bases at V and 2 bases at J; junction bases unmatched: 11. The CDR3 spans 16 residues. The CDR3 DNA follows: TGTGCCTGGGAGCTGACAGGGCTTTTTAACACCGGGGAGCTGTTTTTT. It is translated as CAWELTGLFNTGELFF.

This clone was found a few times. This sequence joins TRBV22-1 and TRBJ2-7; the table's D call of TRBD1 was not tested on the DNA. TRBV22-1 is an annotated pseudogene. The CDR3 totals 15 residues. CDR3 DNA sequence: TGTCCTGGGAGCGCACCGGACAACCACCCGTACGAGCAGTACTTC. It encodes CPGSAPDNHPYEQYF.

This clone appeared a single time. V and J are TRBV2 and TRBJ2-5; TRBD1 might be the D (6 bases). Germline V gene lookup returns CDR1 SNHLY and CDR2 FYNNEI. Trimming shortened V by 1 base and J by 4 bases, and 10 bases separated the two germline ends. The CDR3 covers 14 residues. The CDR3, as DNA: TGTGCCAGCAGTGAAGTTGGCAGGGGAGAGACCCAGTACTTC. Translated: CASSEVGRGETQYF.

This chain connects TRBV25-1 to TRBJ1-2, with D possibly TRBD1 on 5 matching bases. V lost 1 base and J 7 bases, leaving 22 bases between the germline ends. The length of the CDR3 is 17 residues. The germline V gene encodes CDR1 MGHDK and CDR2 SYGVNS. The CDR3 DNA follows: TGTGCCAGCAGTGAATTAGGGGAAGGGGAACACCGGGGTGGCTACACCTTC. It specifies CASSELGEGEHRGGYTF.

The CDR3: CASSLFGALTEAFF. Here the CDR3 DNA reads TGTGCCAGCAGCTTATTCGGGGCGCTTACTGAAGCTTTCTTT. This chain joins TRBV7-2 and TRBJ1-1; tentative D call: TRBD1 (5 bases). Germline V gene lookup returns CDR1 SGHTA and CDR2 FQGNSA. The CDR3 has 14 amino acids. V shed 2 bases and J shed 5 bases, with 12 bases lying between them.

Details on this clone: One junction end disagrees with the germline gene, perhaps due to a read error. The CDR3 DNA is TGTGCTAGCAGCTTAGAGCACCTAGCGGGAGGGAGAATCACCGGGGAGCTGTTTTTT. This sequence encodes CASSLEHLAGGRITGELFF. This rearrangement joins TRBV7-7 to TRBJ2-2; 12 bases agree with TRBD2. CDR1 is SSHAT, CDR2 FNYEAQ, per germline (reference sequence). This CDR3 region has 19 residues.

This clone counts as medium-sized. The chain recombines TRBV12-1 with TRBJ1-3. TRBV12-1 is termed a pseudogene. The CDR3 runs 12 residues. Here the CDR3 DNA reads TGTGCCACCCCGGACTCTGGAAACACCATATATTTT. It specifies CATPDSGNTIYF.

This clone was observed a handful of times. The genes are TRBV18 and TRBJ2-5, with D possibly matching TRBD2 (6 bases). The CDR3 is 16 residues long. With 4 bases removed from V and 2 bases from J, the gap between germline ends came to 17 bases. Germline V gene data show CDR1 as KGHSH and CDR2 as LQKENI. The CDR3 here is CASSLLWGSGQETQYF. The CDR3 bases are TGTGCCAGCTCACTTCTTTGGGGTAGCGGTCAAGAGACCCAGTACTTC.

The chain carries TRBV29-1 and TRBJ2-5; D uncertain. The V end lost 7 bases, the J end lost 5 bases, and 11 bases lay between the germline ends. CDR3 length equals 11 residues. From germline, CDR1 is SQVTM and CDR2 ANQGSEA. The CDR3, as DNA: TGCAGCGGGCAAGTTGGCGAGACCCAGTACTTC. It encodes CSGQVGETQYF.

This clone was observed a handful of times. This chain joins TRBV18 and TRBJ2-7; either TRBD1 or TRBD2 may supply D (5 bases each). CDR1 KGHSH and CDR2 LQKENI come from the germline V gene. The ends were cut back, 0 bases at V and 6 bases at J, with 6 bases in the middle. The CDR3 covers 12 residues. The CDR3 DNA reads TGTGCCAGCTCACCACCCGGGGCCGAGCAGTACTTC. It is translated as CASSPPGAEQYF.

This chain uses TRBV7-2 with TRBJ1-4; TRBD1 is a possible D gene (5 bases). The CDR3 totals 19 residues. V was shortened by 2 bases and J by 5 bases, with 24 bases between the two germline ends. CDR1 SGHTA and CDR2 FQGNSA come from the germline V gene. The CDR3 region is CASSLMGPPRQGGNEKLFF. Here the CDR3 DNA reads TGTGCCAGCAGCTTAATGGGTCCCCCGCGGCAGGGCGGGAATGAAAAACTGTTTTTT.

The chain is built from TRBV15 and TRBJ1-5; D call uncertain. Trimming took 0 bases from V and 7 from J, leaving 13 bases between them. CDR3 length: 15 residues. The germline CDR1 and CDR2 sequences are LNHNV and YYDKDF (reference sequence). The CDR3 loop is CATSRDDSRAQPQHF. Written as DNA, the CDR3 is TGTGCCACCAGCAGAGATGATAGTAGAGCCCAGCCCCAGCATTTT.

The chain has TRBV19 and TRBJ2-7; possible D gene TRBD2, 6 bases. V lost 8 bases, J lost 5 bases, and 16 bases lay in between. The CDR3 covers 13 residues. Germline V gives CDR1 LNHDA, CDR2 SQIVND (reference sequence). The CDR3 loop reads CASSRREADEQYF. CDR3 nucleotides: TGTGCCAGTTCCCGCAGGGAGGCGGACGAGCAGTACTTC.

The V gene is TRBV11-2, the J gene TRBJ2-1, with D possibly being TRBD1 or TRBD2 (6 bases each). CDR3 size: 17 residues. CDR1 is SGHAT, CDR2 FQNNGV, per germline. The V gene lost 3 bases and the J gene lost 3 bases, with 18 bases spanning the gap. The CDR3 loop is CASSFYPQGLLYNEQFF. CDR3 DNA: TGTGCCAGCAGCTTTTACCCACAGGGACTCCTCTACAATGAGCAGTTCTTC.